The clone carrying this TCR beta chain showed up just a few times. The data originate from a study of blood T cell repertoires in COVID-19. Overall study: The United States, Italy and Spain were the sources of the acute and convalescent COVID-19 samples.

In terms of age and location, participants ranged from roughly 18 to 89 years and lived in fewer than 30 US areas. Donors were grouped by their self-reported clinical history. Among Cohort 3 donors, those recovered had two negative PCRs, clearance, or symptom resolution. The CDR3 is 15 residues long. V was trimmed by 2 bases and J by 6 bases, leaving 13 bases between them. CDR1 and CDR2 from the germline V gene are SGHTA and FQGNSA. Method: immunoSEQ multiplex PCR; TCRdb's copy keeps in-frame clones and lacks some. Of approximately 280,000 clones in the sample, roughly 86% were seen once. Material for sequencing was PBMCs or T cells enriched from blood (not recorded which). The V gene is TRBV7-2, the J gene TRBJ2-2, with D maybe TRBD1 (5 bases). The sequence was obtained from a young woman who had recovered from COVID-19. In nucleotides, the CDR3 is TGTGCCAGCAGCTTAACAACCAGGGTATCCGGGGAGCTGTTTTTT. Its protein product is CASSLTTRVSGELFF. Variable domain in full (rest from reference TRBV7-2 and TRBJ2-2): GAGVSQSPSNKVTEKGKDVELRCDPISGHTALYWYRQSLGQGLEFLIYFQGNSAPDKSGLPSDRFSAERTGGSVSTLTIQRTQQEDSAVYLCASSLTTRVSGELFFGEGSRLTVL.